The clone carrying this TCR beta chain was found many times. This sample is part of a study of T cells in Graves' hyperthyroidism and ophthalmopathy. Study-wide background: The initial diagnosis was the point when peripheral blood was collected, ahead of any treatment.

Ophthalmopathy patients had moderate-to-severe active disease, CAS ≥3, NOSPECS ≥4, and disease duration under 3 months. The study based diagnoses on clinical symptoms, serum thyroxine and TRAb, thyroid ultrasound and orbital computed tomography. The CDR3 consists of 15 residues. Germline CDR1 is SGHVS and CDR2 is FQNEAQ. V was pared by 5 bases and J by 1 base, with 14 bases between. Amplified regions were TCR beta CDR3 sequences from RNA transcripts. An initial round of RT-PCR targeting the TCR CDR3 relied on the HTBI primer set. One entry per CDR3 protein, called by TCRdb with MiXCR from the multiplex PCR reads. The data show tens of thousands of distinct CDR3 sequences, with less than 50% seen just once and roughly 12% held by the top ten.

The sequence derives from a young woman with Graves' ophthalmopathy. The source material was blood. The chain couples TRBV7-8 to TRBJ1-1; D is ambiguous. The CDR3 bases are TGTGCCAGCAGCCGCATCGTGGGTCCGAACACTGAAGCTTTCTTT. Amino acids: CASSRIVGPNTEAFF.